These T cell receptor beta chains were read from a single sample in a study of vaccination and CD4 T cells after COVID-19. Antigen specificity for these receptors is unknown. TCRdb reanalysed the PCR reads using MiXCR and keeps one entry per CDR3 protein. The table includes some 7,000 distinct CDR3 sequences, approximately 45% detected once. The specimen was CD4+ T cells from blood, cultured in vitro. All receptors come from a human donor in good health. Both conserved end residues are part of each CDR3. D genes are given only for firm matches. The size of a clone is reported for some rows only, either as once, few or many, or as a class for expanded clones.

J	D	V	size	DNA	CDR3
TRBJ1-5	.	TRBV28	.	TGTGCCTCAGGGGAGAATTTCCATAGCAATCAGCCCCAGCATTTT	CASGENFHSNQPQHF
TRBJ1-6	TRBD1	TRBV30	.	TGTGCCTGGAGTGTAAAGGACAGGGTGAATTCACCCCTCCACTTT	CAWSVKDRVNSPLHF
TRBJ2-3	.	TRBV7-8	few	TGTGCCAGCAGTCTGGACCGCGGGACAGATACGCAGTATTTT	CASSLDRGTDTQYF
TRBJ2-6	.	TRBV4-1	once	TGCGCCAGCAGAATCTCTGGGGCCAACGTCCTGACTTTC	CASRISGANVLTF
TRBJ2-7	.	TRBV7-2	few	TGTGCCAGCAGCTTAGTGGCGGGCGAGCAGTACTTC	CASSLVAGEQYF
TRBJ1-1	.	TRBV6-2/TRBV6-3	few	TGTGCCAGCAGCAGGAGTAACACTGAAGCTTTCTTT	CASSRSNTEAFF
TRBJ2-3	.	TRBV7-2	.	TGTGCCAGCAGCTTAGCGGGGTCCACAGATACGCAGTATTTT	CASSLAGSTDTQYF
TRBJ2-7	TRBD1	TRBV9	.	TGTGCCAGCAGCAAAGCTGCCGGGACAGGGAACTACGAGCAGTACTTC	CASSKAAGTGNYEQYF
TRBJ2-5	.	TRBV7-8	.	TGTGCCAGCAGCTCCAACCCGTCTCTGTACCAAGAGACCCAGTACTTC	CASSSNPSLYQETQYF
TRBJ1-1	.	TRBV30	.	TGTGCCTGGAGCCCCAGGGCAGGACGTCGAGGTGAAGCTTTCTTT	CAWSPRAGRRGEAFF
TRBJ1-6	.	TRBV2	few	TGTGCCAGCAGAGAACAGGGAATGCGGAATTCACCCCTCCACTTT	CASREQGMRNSPLHF
TRBJ2-7	.	TRBV11-2	.	TGTGCCAGCAGCTTCGGGGGTACCTCCTACGAGCAGTACTTC	CASSFGGTSYEQYF
TRBJ1-5	.	TRBV24-1	few	TGTGCCACCAGTGATGGGGCGCGTGCCCAGCATTTT	CATSDGARAQHF
TRBJ1-1	.	TRBV9	.	TGTGCCAGCAGCGTCACACCAGGGACTGAAGCTTTCTTT	CASSVTPGTEAFF
TRBJ2-1	TRBD2	TRBV6-5	.	TGTGCCAGCAGTTTCCATTCAAGCGGGAGGGCCCAGGGTGAGCAGTTCTTC	CASSFHSSGRAQGEQFF
TRBJ1-5	.	TRBV7-2	.	TGTGCCAGCAGCTTAGGGGCCCAGGGGAATCAGCCCCAGCATTTT	CASSLGAQGNQPQHF
TRBJ2-3	.	TRBV5-6	few	TGTGCCAGCAGCTTTAGAGATACGCAGTATTTT	CASSFRDTQYF
TRBJ2-5	.	TRBV25-1	once	TGTGCCAGCAGTAGTGACGTTCTCGGGGGAGCTGAAGAGACCCAGTACTTC	CASSSDVLGGAEETQYF
TRBJ1-6	TRBD1	TRBV20-1	.	TGCAGTGCTACGACAGGGACCTTTAATTCACCCCTCCACTTT	CSATTGTFNSPLHF
TRBJ2-3	.	TRBV11-3	.	TGTGCCAGCAGCGCTGGGGGGTCGGTCCTTACAGATACGCAGTATTTT	CASSAGGSVLTDTQYF
TRBJ2-7	.	TRBV12-3/TRBV12-4	.	TGTGCCAGCAGCCGCCGGGCCGAGCAGTACTTC	CASSRRAEQYF
TRBJ2-1	TRBD2	TRBV2	.	TGTGCCAGTTCCGGGACTAGCGGATACAATGAGCAGTTCTTC	CASSGTSGYNEQFF
TRBJ1-3	.	TRBV28	.	TGTGCCAGCAGTCGCGGTGGGACTGGAAACACCATATATTTT	CASSRGGTGNTIYF
TRBJ1-1	.	TRBV20-1	.	TGCAGTGCTAGAGATCTGGCAGGGAGGCGGACTGAAGCTTTCTTT	CSARDLAGRRTEAFF
TRBJ2-5	TRBD2	TRBV6-1	few	TGTGCCAGCAGTGATATTTTAACTAGCGGGCTGGCGGGAGAGGAGACCCAGTACTTC	CASSDILTSGLAGEETQYF
TRBJ1-5	.	TRBV5-1	.	TGCGCCAGCAGCCCCGGGGTCAGAGGCAATCAGCCCCAGCATTTT	CASSPGVRGNQPQHF
TRBJ2-1	.	TRBV9	.	TGTGCCAGCAGCCCAGGGACGCTCCCCTACAATGAGCAGTTCTTC	CASSPGTLPYNEQFF
TRBJ2-7	TRBD2	TRBV6-1	.	TGTGCCAGCAGTCTCACTAGCGCGAGCTCCTACGAGCAGTACTTC	CASSLTSASSYEQYF
TRBJ1-2	TRBD1	TRBV5-4	.	TGTGCCAGCCGACAGGGGATAGGGGGCTACACCTTC	CASRQGIGGYTF
TRBJ1-5	TRBD1	TRBV23-1	.	TGCGCCAGCAGTCAATCATCCCCGGGGACACGGACAGGGGGAGATCAGCCCCAGCATTTT	CASSQSSPGTRTGGDQPQHF
TRBJ2-7	TRBD2	TRBV11-3	.	TGTGCCAGCAGCGGGACTAGCGCTTCCTACGAGCAGTACTTC	CASSGTSASYEQYF
TRBJ2-2	.	TRBV20-1	few	TGCAGTGCTAGTAATGTTCTTGGGAGGAACACCGGGGAGCTGTTTTTT	CSASNVLGRNTGELFF
TRBJ2-2	.	TRBV11-2	.	TGTGCCAGCAGCCCTGTTCGGGGCGGGGAGCTGTTTTTT	CASSPVRGGELFF
TRBJ2-5	.	TRBV5-1	.	TGCGCCAGCAGCTTATTAGTCAGAGAGACCCAGTACTTC	CASSLLVRETQYF
TRBJ1-2	.	TRBV7-2	few	TGTGCCAGCAGCTCATCACAGGGATTCTATGGCTACACCTTC	CASSSSQGFYGYTF
TRBJ1-1	.	TRBV7-6	once	TGTGCCAGCAGCCAAAATAAGAACACTGAAGCTTTCTTT	CASSQNKNTEAFF
TRBJ2-3	.	TRBV24-1	.	TGTGCCACCAGTGAGCTTACCACAGATACGCAGTATTTT	CATSELTTDTQYF
TRBJ1-5	.	TRBV6-2/TRBV6-3	few	TGTGCCAGCAGTTACAATGGGGCGGGGCAGCCCCAGCATTTT	CASSYNGAGQPQHF
TRBJ1-2	.	TRBV7-9	few	TGTGCCAGCAGCTTGGGGGACATGGGAGGCTACACCTTC	CASSLGDMGGYTF
TRBJ1-2	.	TRBV6-1	.	TGTGCCAGCAGTGTCGTACCCAGGGAGGCGACTCGGGGCTACACCTTC	CASSVVPREATRGYTF
TRBJ2-1	.	TRBV20-1	.	TGCAGTGCTAGAGATCAGGGCCTCAGGGAGCAGTTCTTC	CSARDQGLREQFF
TRBJ2-7	.	TRBV11-2	.	TGTGCCAGCAGCTTAGTCCGGGGCGGTCCCTACGAGCAGTACTTC	CASSLVRGGPYEQYF
TRBJ2-5	.	TRBV2	.	TGTGCCAGCAGTGGACACGGACAAGAGACCCAGTACTTC	CASSGHGQETQYF
TRBJ2-2	.	TRBV7-6	.	TGTGCCAGCAGCTATCGGCCAAACACCGGGGAGCTGTTTTTT	CASSYRPNTGELFF
TRBJ1-1	.	TRBV5-1	.	TGCGCCAGCAGCAGGACAGAGTCGACTGAAGCTTTCTTT	CASSRTESTEAFF
TRBJ2-5	TRBD2	TRBV6-5	.	TGTGCCAGCAGTTACGCGGGACTAGCGGGAGGGGAAGAGACCCAGTACTTC	CASSYAGLAGGEETQYF